This T cell receptor (beta chain) is drawn from a study of T cells of healthy individuals. V was shortened by 7 bases and J by 1 base, with 26 bases between the two germline ends. The CDR3 contains 18 residues. The germline V gene encodes CDR1 SQVTM and CDR2 ANQGSEA. From the 5' RACE reads, TCRdb called clonotypes with MiXCR, one entry per CDR3 protein. The data hold 50,000 to 55,000 distinct CDR3 sequences, with roughly 14% observed a single time. This clonotype was sampled from a human donor in good health. The V and J genes are TRBV29-1 and TRBJ1-3; the D gene is possibly TRBD1 (6 bases). This CDR3 is CSATGHRNRGVSGNTIYF. The CDR3 region has the DNA TGCAGCGCCACGGGACACCGTAACCGTGGAGTTTCTGGAAACACCATATATTTT.